The next 21 T cell receptor beta chains were all read from a single sample in a study of neoadjuvant anti-PD-1 for oral cavity cancer. The protocol was immunoSEQ multiplex PCR, while the TCRdb copy is restricted to in-frame clones and leaves out a portion. Of about 6,600 clones listed, over 35% are singletons. The specimen was tumor tissue, collected before nivolumab (anti-PD-1) treatment. The receptors originated from a person aged 35-79 years with oral cavity squamous cell carcinoma.

The chain recombines TRBV28 with TRBJ1-6, with a possible D match to TRBD1 (6 bases). V was shortened by 5 bases and J by 0 bases, with 20 bases between the two germline ends. Germline V gene data show CDR1 as MDHEN and CDR2 as SYDVKM. The CDR3 sequence is 19 residues long. CDR3 bases: TGTGCCAGCAGTCCCCTCGGACAGCTTCTCCTCTCCTATAATTCACCCCTCCACTTT. As protein: CASSPLGQLLLSYNSPLHF. Using reference TRBV28 and TRBJ1-6 for the parts outside the CDR3, the full variable domain is DVKVTQSSRYLVKRTGEKVFLECVQDMDHENMFWYRQDPGLGLRLIYFSYDVKMKEKGDIPEGYSVSREKKERFSLILESASTNQTSMYLCASSPLGQLLLSYNSPLHFGNGTRLTVT.

This clone was seen only a few times. The chain combines TRBV5-4 with TRBJ2-1; 9 bases agree with TRBD1. CDR1 and CDR2 from the germline V gene are SGHNT and YYREEE (reference sequence). Trimming cost V 2 bases and J 2 bases; bases outside gene matches: 8. The CDR3 is 17 residues long. The CDR3 protein is CASSFPGDRVTYNEQFF. The CDR3, as DNA: TGTGCCAGCAGCTTCCCGGGGGACAGGGTAACCTACAATGAGCAGTTCTTC.

The J gene is TRBJ1-4, the V gene TRBV19; D is ambiguous. Germline CDR1 LNHDA, CDR2 SQIVND (reference sequence). V was trimmed by 3 bases and J by 4 bases, leaving 12 bases between them. CDR3 length equals 15 residues. The CDR3 spells CASSIGAGSNEKLFF. CDR3 in DNA: TGTGCCAGTAGTATCGGCGCGGGCAGTAATGAAAAACTGTTTTTT.

The rearrangement uses TRBV29-1 and TRBJ2-3, with D perhaps TRBD1 (6 bases). The germline CDR1 and CDR2 sequences are SQVTM and ANQGSEA. The CDR3 spans 13 residues. The V end was cut by 5 bases, the J end by 5 bases, with 14 bases between. This CDR3 is CSVRTAQGDTQYF. The CDR3, as DNA: TGCAGCGTTCGGACAGCCCAAGGAGATACGCAGTATTTT.

The chain is built from TRBV10-3 and TRBJ2-2; D uncertain. This CDR3 comprises 14 residues. Trimming shortened V by 8 bases and J by 2 bases, and 12 bases separated the two germline ends. CDR1 is ENHRY and CDR2 is SYGVKD in the germline V gene. The CDR3 coding sequence is TGTGCCATCCAAGAGAGCACAAACACCGGGGAGCTGTTTTTT. Translated: CAIQESTNTGELFF.

This clone was seen more than once but under ten times. V usage is TRBV6-5 and J usage is TRBJ1-1; D possibly corresponds to TRBD1 (5 bases). The V gene's germline CDR1 is MNHEY and CDR2 SVGAGI. CDR3 length: 13 residues. The V gene lost 0 bases and the J gene lost 7 bases, with 9 bases spanning the gap. CDR3 loop: CASSYSGEDEAFF. The CDR3, as DNA: TGTGCCAGCAGTTACTCGGGGGAAGATGAAGCTTTCTTT.

The chain is built from TRBV6-5 and TRBJ2-5; D perhaps matches TRBD1 (5 bases). With the DNA end fitting TRBJ2-7 better, the J assignment may be wrong. The germline gives CDR1 MNHEY, CDR2 SVGAGI. There are 15 residues in the CDR3. The CDR3, as DNA: TGTGCCAGCAGATCCCGACAGTTAGTATCCTACGAGCAGTACTTC. The encoded protein is CASRSRQLVSYEQYF.

The chain uses TRBV28 and TRBJ1-5; D perhaps matches TRBD1 (6 bases). Trimming pared 6 bases from V and 1 base from J, leaving 13 bases between. From germline, CDR1 is MDHEN and CDR2 SYDVKM. The CDR3 contains 15 residues. The CDR3 region has the DNA TGTGCCAGCAGGGACAGTTTTAGCAGCAATCAGCCCCAGCATTTT. Translating it yields CASRDSFSSNQPQHF. Full variable domain (outside the CDR3, taken from reference TRBV28 and TRBJ1-5): DVKVTQSSRYLVKRTGEKVFLECVQDMDHENMFWYRQDPGLGLRLIYFSYDVKMKEKGDIPEGYSVSREKKERFSLILESASTNQTSMYLCASRDSFSSNQPQHFGDGTRLSIL.

Only a few counts were recorded for this clone. The chain links TRBV11-2 to TRBJ2-1; no firm D call. Germline CDR1 SGHAT, CDR2 FQNNGV. Trimming removed 0 bases from V and 6 bases from J, with 15 bases in between. CDR3 length: 16 residues. This CDR3 reads CASSLDLVQWGNEQFF. The CDR3 coding sequence is TGTGCCAGCAGCTTAGATCTCGTACAGTGGGGCAATGAGCAGTTCTTC.

This clone was seen a few times. The chain joins TRBV7-2 to TRBJ2-2, with a possible D match to TRBD2 (5 bases). V lost 6 bases and J lost 9, with 11 bases in between. This CDR3 comprises 12 residues. The V gene's germline CDR1 is SGHTA and CDR2 FQGNSA. Here the CDR3 reads CASSSGLRELFF. Here the CDR3 DNA reads TGTGCCAGCAGTTCCGGACTCAGGGAGCTGTTTTTT.

A few counts support this clone. CDR3 residues: CASSSNTGTRYNEQFF. CDR3 coding DNA: TGTGCCAGCAGCTCGAATACTGGGACTAGGTACAATGAGCAGTTCTTC. This chain links TRBV5-4 with TRBJ2-1, with TRBD2 matching over 8 bases. V lost 3 bases to trimming and J lost 4 bases; unmatched junction nucleotides: 9. CDR1 and CDR2 from the germline V gene are SGHNT and YYREEE (reference sequence). CDR3 length equals 16 residues.

The chain carries TRBV4-3 and TRBJ1-3; D is possibly TRBD1 (6 bases). The CDR3 contains 16 residues. V lost 2 bases and J 1 base, leaving 12 bases between the germline ends. CDR1 is LGHNA, CDR2 YSLEER, per germline. CDR3 sequence (DNA): TGCGCCAGCAGCCAACAGGCAGGGGATTCTGGAAACACCATATATTTT. Translating it yields CASSQQAGDSGNTIYF.

This clone was seen just once. The chain combines TRBV6-5 with TRBJ2-5, with D perhaps matching TRBD1 (6 bases). Germline CDR1 and CDR2: MNHEY and SVGAGI. The CDR3 consists of 15 residues. The V and J ends lost 4 bases and 6 bases respectively, with 18 bases between them. The CDR3 sequence: CASSWGSGRGKTQYF. CDR3 nucleotides: TGTGCCAGCAGTTGGGGGTCGGGCAGGGGAAAGACCCAGTACTTC.

This clone was observed a handful of times. V is TRBV28 and J is TRBJ1-2; D is ambiguous. CDR1 MDHEN and CDR2 SYDVKM come from the germline V gene. Trimming shortened V by 1 base and J by 4 bases, and 13 bases separated the two germline ends. This CDR3 contains 15 residues. The CDR3 DNA follows: TGTGCCAGCAGTTTATTAACACCGCGGGGCTATGGCTACACCTTC. Encoded protein: CASSLLTPRGYGYTF.

This clone was observed once. The chain has TRBV23-1 and TRBJ2-5; 8 nucleotides line up with TRBD1. TRBV23-1 carries the ORF label, with uncertain function. Trimming cost V 5 bases and J 5 bases; bases outside gene matches: 19. This CDR3 has 18 amino acids. In DNA form, the CDR3 reads TGCGCCAGCAGTTGGACCTTGGGCAGGGGGCGCTTTGGTGAGACCCAGTACTTC. Translation: CASSWTLGRGRFGETQYF.

The chain is built from TRBV10-3 and TRBJ2-5; 8 bases agree with TRBD1. Germline trimming cut 0 bases from V and 4 bases from J; bases unmatched to any gene: 13. This CDR3 is 18 amino acids long. Looked up from germline, CDR1 is ENHRY and CDR2 is SYGVKD. The CDR3 protein is CAISESGDRGVVVETQYF. The CDR3 DNA sequence: TGTGCCATCAGTGAGTCGGGCGACAGGGGTGTGGTAGTAGAGACCCAGTACTTC.

This clone appeared a few times. The genes are TRBV18 and TRBJ1-1; tentative D call: TRBD1 (5 bases). CDR1 and CDR2 (germline): KGHSH, LQKENI. This CDR3 is 14 amino acids long. V lost 9 bases and J lost 3, with 17 bases in between. The DNA for the CDR3 is TGTGCCAGTACCCTACGAACAGGTTACACTGAAGCTTTCTTT. Amino acids: CASTLRTGYTEAFF.

This clone was counted once. The V call is TRBV5-8, the J call TRBJ2-5; D is unresolved. The V end was cut by 2 bases, the J end by 2 bases, with 4 bases between. CDR1 and CDR2 from the germline V gene are SGHTS and YDEGEE. The CDR3 length is 12 residues. CDR3 DNA: TGTGCCAGCAGCTTTTTGCAAGAGACCCAGTACTTC. As protein: CASSFLQETQYF. The entire variable domain, with the rest obtained from reference TRBV5-8 and TRBJ2-5, is as follows: EAGVTQSPTHLIKTRGQQATLRCSPISGHTSVYWYQQALGLGLQFLLWYDEGEERNRGNFPPRFSGRQFPNYSSELNVNALELEDSALYLCASSFLQETQYFGPGTRLLVL.

The chain combines TRBV28 with TRBJ1-1; D is undetermined. Germline V gene data show CDR1 as MDHEN and CDR2 as SYDVKM. This CDR3 is built from 14 residues. Trimming left V 3 bases short and J 1 base short, with 9 bases between. CDR3 bases: TGTGCCAGCAGTTTCCTGGGGAAGAACACTGAAGCTTTCTTT. Translation gives CASSFLGKNTEAFF.

J is TRBJ2-7 and V is TRBV4-3, with D perhaps given as TRBD1 or TRBD2 (5 bases each). Trimming pared 1 base from V and 2 bases from J, leaving 12 bases between. Germline V gene lookup returns CDR1 LGHNA and CDR2 YSLEER. The CDR3 runs to 15 residues. The CDR3 DNA is TGCGCCAGCAGCCAAGTAAGGGGACCGGCCTACGAGCAGTACTTC. It is translated as CASSQVRGPAYEQYF.

The rearrangement joins TRBV28 to TRBJ2-7; TRBD2 is a possible D gene (6 bases). The CDR3 loop spans 14 amino acids. Germline CDR1 MDHEN, CDR2 SYDVKM. V was clipped by 3 bases and J by 2 bases, with 11 bases between them. The CDR3 DNA sequence: TGTGCCAGCAGTTTCCCCTCGGGGGCCTACGAGCAGTACTTC. It yields the protein CASSFPSGAYEQYF.